This T cell receptor (beta chain) stems from a study of CXCR3-negative and CXCR3-positive naive CD8 T cells (dated by TCRdb to between 2019 and 2020). Study-level background: Some 150 million TRB reads were obtained in total, roughly 1.5 +/- 0.3 million reads per library. For the TRBV-TRBJ cluster analysis, the naive subsets came from 5 or 6 donors, while the memory cells came from 3 donors. The diversity and physicochemical repertoire analyses included about a dozen donors pooled from two independent experiments. What the work shows at the level of the full study, not this receptor alone: Similar TRBV-TRBJ usage was shown by naive CXCR3-negative and CXCR3-positive cells from the same donor, whereas distinct patterns were shown by memory cells. Freshly isolated PBMCs were used for most assays because CXCR3 expression went down partially after cryopreservation. Compared with CXCR3-negative naive cells, CXCR3-positive naive cells had TRB CDR3s with higher hydrophobicity (lower Kidera factor 4), lower energy, and higher strength and volume indices. Comparably high repertoire diversity was found in both naive subsets, whereas much lower repertoire diversity was found in memory CD8+ T cells. Because surface CD5, which is linked to self-reactivity in mice, was comparable between the naive subsets, TCR interaction strength was also inferred from TRB CDR3 physicochemical properties.

Each CD8+ T cell subset was flow-sorted in triplicate, and 300,000 or so cells per subset were placed directly into RLT lysis buffer. To keep memory contaminants out, a stringent definition of naive CD8+ T cells was applied: CD45RO-CCR7+CD27+CD95-. Standard density gradient centrifugation was used to isolate peripheral blood mononuclear cells from buffy coats. Naive CXCR3-negative and CXCR3-positive CD8+ T cells were flow-sorted using a FACSAria III. Total RNA was extracted from sorted cells using an RNeasy Mini Kit. On this clonotype itself: Its specific antigen is unknown.

Sequencing took place on a NextSeq 550. The Human TCR Profiling Kit (MiLaboratory) was used to make UMI-labeled 5' RACE TRB cDNA libraries. cDNA synthesis used the entire amount of extracted RNA, and PCR amplification then used the entire amount of cDNA produced. Libraries were prepared in parallel with an identical number of PCR cycles. Regarding the original processing steps: With a minimum of two reads required per UMI, MIGEC and MiXCR pulled out about 49,000 +/- 11,000 unique UMI-labeled TRB cDNA molecules from each library. On average, roughly 40,000 +/- 10,000 functional in-frame TRB CDR3 nucleotide clonotypes lacking stop codons were found per library. After downsampling to 5000 UMI-labeled TRB molecules per sample, diversity metrics, including normalized Shannon-Wiener and Chao1, were computed in VDJtools. VDJtools was used to calculate clonotype-size-weighted physicochemical properties of the central five CDR3 residues, namely interaction energy, strength, volume and Kidera factor 4. After TCRdb reprocessed the reads, each CDR3 protein sequence was kept as one row, without DNA. TCRdb's processing, not the study's, gives the V and J calls here. This sample's table has entries for roughly 110,000 distinct CDR3 sequences. Clones ranked in the top ten supply around 0.35% of the sample.

For CDR1 and CDR2, the germline V gene lists KGHSH and LQKENI. Including cysteine and phenylalanine, the CDR3 has 14 amino acids. DNA is not on record. The sequencing input was naive CXCR3+ CD8+ T cells from blood. Sample cell subset or site, as interpreted from the label and publication: CD45RO-CCR7+CD27+CD95- naive CD8+ T cells expressing CXCR3 (TNR3+). The sequence is built from TRBV18 and TRBJ2-7. This sequence was found in a human donor in good health. Some clones in this sample may be carry-over from other donors' samples. The CDR3 region: CASSPPWGVYEQYF.